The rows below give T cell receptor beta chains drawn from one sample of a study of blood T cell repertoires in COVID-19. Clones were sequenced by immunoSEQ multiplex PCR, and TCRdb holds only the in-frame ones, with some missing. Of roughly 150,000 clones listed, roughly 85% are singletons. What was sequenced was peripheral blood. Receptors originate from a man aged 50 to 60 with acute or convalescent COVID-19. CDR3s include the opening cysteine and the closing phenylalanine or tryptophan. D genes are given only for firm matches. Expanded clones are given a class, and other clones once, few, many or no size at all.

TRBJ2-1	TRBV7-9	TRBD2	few	TGTGCCAGCAGCTCTGGCGGGAGGAACAATGAGCAGTTCTTC	CASSSGGRNNEQFF
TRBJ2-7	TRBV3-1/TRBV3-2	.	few	TGTGCCAGCAGCCAAGACGTTCAGGGAGAGCAGTACTTC	CASSQDVQGEQYF
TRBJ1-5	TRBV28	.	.	TGTGCCAGCAGTGAACAGGGTTACCCAGTTTATAGCAATCAGCCCCAGCATTTT	CASSEQGYPVYSNQPQHF
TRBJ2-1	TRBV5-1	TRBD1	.	TGCGCCAGCAGCTTACCTGATACAGGGGGCACCTACAATGAGCAGTTCTTC	CASSLPDTGGTYNEQFF
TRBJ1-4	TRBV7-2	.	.	TGTGCCAGCAGCTCTGACAGCAGCCTCGAAACAGGAAAACTGTTTTTT	CASSSDSSLETGKLFF
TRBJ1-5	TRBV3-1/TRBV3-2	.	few	TGTGCCAGCAGCCAGGCCTTCAGGGGTAAATACGGTCAGCCCCAGCATTTT	CASSQAFRGKYGQPQHF
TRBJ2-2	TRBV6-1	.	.	TGTGCCAGCAGTGAGCTAGACAGAGACACCGGGGAGCTGTTTTTT	CASSELDRDTGELFF
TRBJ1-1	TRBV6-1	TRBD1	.	TGTGCCAGCAGTGAAGCCGGGACAGGGGACACTGAAGCTTTCTTT	CASSEAGTGDTEAFF
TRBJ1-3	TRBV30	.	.	TGTGCCTGGAGTAGGGGGGGAAACACCATATATTTT	CAWSRGGNTIYF
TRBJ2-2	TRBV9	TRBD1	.	TGTGCCAGCAGCCCGGGACAGTTCACCGGGGAGCTGTTTTTT	CASSPGQFTGELFF
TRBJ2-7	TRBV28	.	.	TGTGCCAGCAGTTCTACGATCTTTTTTTACGAGCAGTACTTC	CASSSTIFFYEQYF
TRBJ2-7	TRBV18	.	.	TGTGCCAGCTCAACCGGACTGGTCTCCTACGAGCAGTACTTC	CASSTGLVSYEQYF
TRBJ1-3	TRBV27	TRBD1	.	TGTGCCAGCAGAAGATTTGCGGGACAGGGCTATTTTGGAAACACCATATATTTT	CASRRFAGQGYFGNTIYF